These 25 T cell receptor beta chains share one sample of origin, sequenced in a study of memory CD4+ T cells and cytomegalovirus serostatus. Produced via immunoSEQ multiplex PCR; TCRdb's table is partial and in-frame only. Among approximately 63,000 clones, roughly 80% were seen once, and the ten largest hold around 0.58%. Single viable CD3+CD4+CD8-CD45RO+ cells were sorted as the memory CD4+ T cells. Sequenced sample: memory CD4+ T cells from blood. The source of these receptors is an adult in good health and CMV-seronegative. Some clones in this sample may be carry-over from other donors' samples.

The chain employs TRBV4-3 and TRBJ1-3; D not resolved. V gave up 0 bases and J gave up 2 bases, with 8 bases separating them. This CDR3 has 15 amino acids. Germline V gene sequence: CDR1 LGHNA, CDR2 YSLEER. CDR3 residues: CASSQDWGPGNTIYF. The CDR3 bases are TGCGCCAGCAGCCAAGATTGGGGTCCTGGAAACACCATATATTTT.

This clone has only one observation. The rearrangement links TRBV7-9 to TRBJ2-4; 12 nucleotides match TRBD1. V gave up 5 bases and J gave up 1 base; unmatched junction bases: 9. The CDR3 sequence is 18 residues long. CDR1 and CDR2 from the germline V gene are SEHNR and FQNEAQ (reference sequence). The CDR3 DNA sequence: TGTGCCAGCAGCCGCCGGGACAGGGGGCCGGAGGCCAAAAACATTCAGTACTTC. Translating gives CASSRRDRGPEAKNIQYF.

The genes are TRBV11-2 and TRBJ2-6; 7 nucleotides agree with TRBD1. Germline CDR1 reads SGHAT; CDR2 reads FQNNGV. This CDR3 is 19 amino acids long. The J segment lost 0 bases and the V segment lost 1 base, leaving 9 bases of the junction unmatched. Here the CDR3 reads CASSLGRGTVRSGANVLTF. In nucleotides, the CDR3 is TGTGCCAGCAGCTTAGGCCGAGGGACAGTCCGCTCTGGGGCCAACGTCCTGACTTTC.

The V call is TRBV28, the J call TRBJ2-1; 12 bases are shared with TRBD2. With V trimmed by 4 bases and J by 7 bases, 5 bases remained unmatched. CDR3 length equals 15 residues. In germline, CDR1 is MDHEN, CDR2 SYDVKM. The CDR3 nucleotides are TGTGCCAGCAGTTCTCTAGCGGGAGGGAGGAATGAGCAGTTCTTC. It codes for CASSSLAGGRNEQFF.

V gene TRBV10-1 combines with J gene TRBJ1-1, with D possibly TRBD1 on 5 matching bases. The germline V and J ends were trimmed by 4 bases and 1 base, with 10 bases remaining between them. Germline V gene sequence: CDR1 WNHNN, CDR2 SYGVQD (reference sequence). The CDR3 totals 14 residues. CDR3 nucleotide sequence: TGCGCCAGCAGTGCTGGGGCAGGGAACACTGAAGCTTTCTTT. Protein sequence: CASSAGAGNTEAFF.

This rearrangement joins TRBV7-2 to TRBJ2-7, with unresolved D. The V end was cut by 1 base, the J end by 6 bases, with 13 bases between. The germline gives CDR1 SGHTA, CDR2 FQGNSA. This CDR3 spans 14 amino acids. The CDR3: CASSLDLGIGEQYF. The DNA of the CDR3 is TGTGCCAGCAGCTTAGATTTGGGGATTGGCGAGCAGTACTTC.

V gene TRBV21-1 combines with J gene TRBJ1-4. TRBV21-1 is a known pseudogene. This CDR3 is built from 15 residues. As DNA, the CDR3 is TGTGCCAGCAGCGCCTCCCGGGACCGGCATGAAAAACTGTTTTTT. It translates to CASSASRDRHEKLFF.

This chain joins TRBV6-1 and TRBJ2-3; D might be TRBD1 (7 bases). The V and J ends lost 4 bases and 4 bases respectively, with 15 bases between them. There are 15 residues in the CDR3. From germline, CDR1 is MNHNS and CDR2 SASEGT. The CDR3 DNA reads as TGTGCCAGCAGTGGCCTTCAGGGGGGCGCAGATACGCAGTATTTT. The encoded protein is CASSGLQGGADTQYF.

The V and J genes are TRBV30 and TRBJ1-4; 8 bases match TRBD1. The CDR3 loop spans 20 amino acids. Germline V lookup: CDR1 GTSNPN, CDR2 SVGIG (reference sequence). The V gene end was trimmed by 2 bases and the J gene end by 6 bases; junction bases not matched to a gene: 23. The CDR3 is CAWSRIDRNTRDRPYEKLFF. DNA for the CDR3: TGTGCCTGGAGTCGAATCGACCGCAACACCCGGGACAGGCCCTATGAAAAACTGTTTTTT.

CDR3 sequence reads: CASSFMGVETQYF. The CDR3 DNA reads TGCGCCAGCAGCTTCATGGGGGTAGAGACCCAGTACTTC. The rearrangement links TRBV5-1 to TRBJ2-5; D tentatively reads TRBD1 or TRBD2 (5 bases each). Trimming removed 2 bases at V and 4 bases at J, with 9 bases between. The CDR3 runs to 13 residues. The germline V gene has CDR1 SGHRS and CDR2 YFSETQ.

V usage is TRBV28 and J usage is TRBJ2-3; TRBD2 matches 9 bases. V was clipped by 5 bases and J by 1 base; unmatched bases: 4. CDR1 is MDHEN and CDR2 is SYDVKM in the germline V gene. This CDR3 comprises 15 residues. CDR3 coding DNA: TGTGCCAGCAGTCGGGGCGGGAGGGGCACAGATACGCAGTATTTT. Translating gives CASSRGGRGTDTQYF.

The CDR3 DNA is TGCAGCGCCGCAAACAACTACAGGGACACTGAAGCTTTCTTT. Protein sequence: CSAANNYRDTEAFF. The chain combines TRBV29-1 with TRBJ1-1; D is perhaps TRBD1 (6 bases). This CDR3 is built from 14 residues. V dropped 7 bases and J dropped 3 bases, with 18 bases sitting between them. Germline V CDR1 and CDR2: SQVTM, ANQGSEA.

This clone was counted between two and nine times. CDR3 nucleotides: TGTGCCAGCAGCTTCGAACAGGGGAAAGGAAACACTGAAGCTTTCTTT. Protein product: CASSFEQGKGNTEAFF. The J gene is TRBJ1-1, the V gene TRBV7-9; 7 bases are a match to TRBD1. Germline CDR1 reads SEHNR; CDR2 reads FQNEAQ (reference sequence). V lost 3 bases to trimming and J lost 2 bases; unmatched junction nucleotides: 9. The CDR3 spans 16 residues.

Here the CDR3 reads CASSYSQDQLGYEQYF. The CDR3 coding sequence is TGTGCCAGCAGTTACTCGCAGGACCAGTTAGGGTACGAGCAGTACTTC. The V and J genes are TRBV6-5 and TRBJ2-7; the D is unclear. From germline, CDR1 is MNHEY and CDR2 SVGAGI. CDR3 length: 16 residues. Trimming took off 0 bases at V and 4 bases at J, with 16 bases between the two ends.

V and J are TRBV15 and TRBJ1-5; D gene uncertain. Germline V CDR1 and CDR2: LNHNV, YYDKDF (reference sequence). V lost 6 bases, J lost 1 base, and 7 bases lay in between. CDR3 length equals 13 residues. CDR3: CATSETSNQPQHF. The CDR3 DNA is TGTGCCACCAGTGAAACGAGCAATCAGCCCCAGCATTTT.

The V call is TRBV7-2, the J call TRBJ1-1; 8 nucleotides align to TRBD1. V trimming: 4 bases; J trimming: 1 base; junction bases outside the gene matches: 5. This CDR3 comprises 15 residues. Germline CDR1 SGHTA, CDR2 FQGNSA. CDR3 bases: TGTGCCAGCAGCTGGAGGCAGGGGGCGAACACTGAAGCTTTCTTT. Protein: CASSWRQGANTEAFF. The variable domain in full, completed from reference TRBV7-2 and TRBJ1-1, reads GAGVSQSPSNKVTEKGKDVELRCDPISGHTALYWYRQSLGQGLEFLIYFQGNSAPDKSGLPSDRFSAERTGGSVSTLTIQRTQQEDSAVYLCASSWRQGANTEAFFGQGTRLTVV.

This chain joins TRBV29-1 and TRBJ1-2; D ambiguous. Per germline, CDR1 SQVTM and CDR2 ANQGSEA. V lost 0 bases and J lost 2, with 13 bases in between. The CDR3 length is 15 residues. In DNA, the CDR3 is TGCAGCGTTGAAGATCAAGGTACGGGAAACTATGGCTACACCTTC. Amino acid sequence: CSVEDQGTGNYGYTF.

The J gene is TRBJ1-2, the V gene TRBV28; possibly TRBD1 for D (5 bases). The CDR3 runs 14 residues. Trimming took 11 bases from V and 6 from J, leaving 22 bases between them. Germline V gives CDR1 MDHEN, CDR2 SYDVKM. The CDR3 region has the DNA TGTGCCCTAGCAGAACCCAGCAGGGATGATGGCTACACCTTC. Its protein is CALAEPSRDDGYTF.

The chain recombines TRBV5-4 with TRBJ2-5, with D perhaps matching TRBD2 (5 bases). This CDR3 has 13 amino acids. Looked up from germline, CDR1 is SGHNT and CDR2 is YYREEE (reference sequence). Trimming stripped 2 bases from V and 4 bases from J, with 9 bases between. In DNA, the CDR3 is TGTGCCAGCAGCTTTTATGGAGGAGAGACCCAGTACTTC. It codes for CASSFYGGETQYF.

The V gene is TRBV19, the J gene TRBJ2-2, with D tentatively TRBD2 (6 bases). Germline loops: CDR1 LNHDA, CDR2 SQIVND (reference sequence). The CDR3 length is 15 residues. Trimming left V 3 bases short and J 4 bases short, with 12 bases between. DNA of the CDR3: TGTGCCAGTAGTATGATGACGGAGGGCACCGGGGAGCTGTTTTTT. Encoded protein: CASSMMTEGTGELFF.

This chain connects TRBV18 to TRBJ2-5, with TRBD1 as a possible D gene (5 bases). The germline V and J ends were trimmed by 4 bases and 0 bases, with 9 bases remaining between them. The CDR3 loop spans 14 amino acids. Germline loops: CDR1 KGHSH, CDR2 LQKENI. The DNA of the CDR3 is TGTGCCAGCTCACTTCGACAGTACCAAGAGACCCAGTACTTC. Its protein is CASSLRQYQETQYF.

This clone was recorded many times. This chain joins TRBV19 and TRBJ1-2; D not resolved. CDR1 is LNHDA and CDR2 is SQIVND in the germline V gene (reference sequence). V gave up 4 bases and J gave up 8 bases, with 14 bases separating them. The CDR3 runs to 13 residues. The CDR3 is CASSTLPMSGYTF. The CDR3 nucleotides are TGTGCCAGTAGTACCCTCCCCATGTCCGGCTACACCTTC.

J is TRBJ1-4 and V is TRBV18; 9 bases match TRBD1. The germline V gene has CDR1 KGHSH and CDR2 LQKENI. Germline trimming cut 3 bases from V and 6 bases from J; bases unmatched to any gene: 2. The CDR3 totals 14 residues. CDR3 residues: CASSPGQGDEKLFF. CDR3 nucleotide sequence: TGTGCCAGCTCACCGGGACAGGGAGATGAAAAACTGTTTTTT.

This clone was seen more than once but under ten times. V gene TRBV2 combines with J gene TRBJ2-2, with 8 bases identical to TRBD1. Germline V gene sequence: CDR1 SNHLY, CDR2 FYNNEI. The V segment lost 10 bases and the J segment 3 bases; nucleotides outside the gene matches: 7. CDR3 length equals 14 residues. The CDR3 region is CATQGALDTGELFF. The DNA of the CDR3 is TGTGCCACCCAGGGGGCGCTGGACACCGGGGAGCTGTTTTTT.

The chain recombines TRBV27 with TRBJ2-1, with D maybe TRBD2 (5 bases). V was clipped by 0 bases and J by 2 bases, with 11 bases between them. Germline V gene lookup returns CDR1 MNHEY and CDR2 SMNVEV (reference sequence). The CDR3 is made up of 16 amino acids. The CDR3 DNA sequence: TGTGCCAGCAGTTTATCGATAGCGAACCCCTACAATGAGCAGTTCTTC. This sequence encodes CASSLSIANPYNEQFF.